The clone carrying this TCR beta chain has a handful of counts. Antigen specificity is unknown. TCRdb re-called the reads through MiXCR, storing one row per CDR3 protein. Here the sample spans roughly 180,000 distinct CDR3 sequences, 15% to 20% being singletons. The data are from a study of T cell repertoires in cytomegalovirus infection. Study background: CMV infection together with matching HLA type was indicated by public TCR beta signatures.

Trimming took 7 bases from V and 1 from J, leaving 17 bases between them. Germline assignment: CDR1 MDHEN and CDR2 SYDVKM. The CDR3 contains 15 residues. General study findings and limits: HLA-C-restricted, CMV-specific TCR beta clonotypes were dominant ex vivo. There were carriers of CMV plus the relevant HLA, and cumulative public TCR beta family frequency identified them.

Input material: CD8+ T cells from PBMCs. The chain recombines TRBV28 with TRBJ2-7; D is ambiguous. The receptor's source is a human donor in good health (CMV status not recorded). Some clones in this sample may be carry-over from other donors' samples. CDR3 DNA sequence: TGTGCCAGCACTATACCCGGGTCGCTTTCCTACGAGCAGTACTTC. Protein product: CASTIPGSLSYEQYF.